This T cell receptor (beta chain) was identified in a study of early T cells in non-severe SARS-CoV-2 infection. The ends lost 7 bases at V and 7 bases at J; junction bases unmatched: 5. Germline V CDR1 and CDR2: MNHEY, SVGAGI. The CDR3 loop spans 13 amino acids. As to this clonotype: No antigen is known for it.

Overall study findings and caveats: Sequences matched to VDJdb favored anti-spike CD8 responses, while private and CD4 specificities were missed.

Individual cDNA molecules carried attached unique molecular identifiers. TCRdb analysed the 5' RACE reads with MiXCR anew, one entry per CDR3 protein. The sample records about 99,000 distinct CDR3 sequences, approximately 16% being singletons. The clonotype comes from an adult who was a healthcare worker with PCR-confirmed SARS-CoV-2 infection or an uninfected control (not recorded which). Material for sequencing was whole blood. V usage is TRBV6-5 and J usage is TRBJ1-3; 9 bases line up with TRBD1. The CDR3 bases are TGTGCCAGCATCGAAACAGGGGGCAACACCATATATTTT. Residues: CASIETGGNTIYF.